A selection of T cell receptor beta chains follows, all from one sample in a study of response to subunit inactivated influenza vaccine. TCRdb analysed the RT-PCR reads with MiXCR anew, one entry per CDR3 protein. The sample yields a few hundred thousand distinct CDR3 sequences, about a fifth seen once. The sequencing used PBMCs from blood, collected approximately 22 months after vaccination. The receptors shown here come from a man between 50 and 69 years old who received an inactivated influenza vaccine. Both conserved end residues are trimmed from each CDR3. A D gene is named only where the DNA matches it firmly.

d_call v_call cdr3_aa
- TRBV14 ARTDIYEQY
TRBD2 TRBV4-2 ASSPPRDYQTGELF
TRBD2 TRBV28 ASSYLGLAGEGGYEQH
- TRBV5-4 ASSLAGSKANYGYT
- TRBV11-2 ASSLGDPGPNQPQH
- TRBV10-2 ASGRDTEAF
- TRBV6-2/TRBV6-3 ASSYEGNEQF
TRBD2 TRBV20-1 SARTSGGPRDEQY
- TRBV19 ASSPGFSAEAF
- TRBV5-1 ASSVRAGGGGEQF